This TCR beta chain was recorded in a study of OX40 agonist ivuxolimab in advanced cancers. For context, the study as a whole: Ivuxolimab was a fully human IgG2 agonistic monoclonal antibody targeting the costimulatory receptor OX40 (CD134). Peripheral TCRbeta sequencing aimed to test whether ivuxolimab altered TCR sequence diversity and caused clonal T-cell expansion. Of the roughly 51 patients in dose escalation, 19 had hepatocellular carcinoma, around 15 had melanoma, 9 had renal cell carcinoma and 9 had head and neck cancer. Prior anti-PD-1, anti-PD-L1 or anti-CTLA-4 therapy was permitted, and checkpoint inhibitors had been received by roughly 42% of dose-escalation patients. Intravenous ivuxolimab was administered to patients every 2 weeks at six dose levels: 0.01, 0.1, 0.3, 1.5, 3 and 10 mg/kg. A male proportion of nearly 85% and a mean age of roughly 55 years, ranging from about 20 to 79, were recorded for the dose-escalation cohort. Partial responses occurred in three dose-escalation patients: two with cutaneous melanoma and one with hepatocellular carcinoma. The paper reports the monotherapy dose-escalation portion (N of about 50 patients) of the phase I ivuxolimab trial. Points the paper makes about the study in general: In partial responders in the 0.1-3.0 mg/kg groups, normalized peripheral clonal expansion was found to be among the lowest, especially among CD8+ T cells. The antigen specificity of the peripheral T cells that underwent clonal expansion was not determined. After ivuxolimab, expanded clones were on average more numerous among CD8+ T cells than among CD4+ T cells. At doses from 0.1 to 3.0 mg/kg, clonal expansion was seen in both CD4+ and CD8+ blood T cells between baseline and week 6. Low levels of normalized T-cell clonal expansion were also seen in some patients who did not respond.

Patients with a history of autoimmune disease or receiving systemic immunosuppression were excluded from the trial. Peripheral blood for TCR sequencing was drawn from every dose cohort at baseline, at cycle 4 day 1 and at cycle 7 day 1. The samples were drawn from a first-in-human, open-label, multicenter phase I dose-escalation trial of ivuxolimab. Adults with locally advanced or metastatic melanoma, renal cell carcinoma, hepatocellular carcinoma or head and neck squamous cell carcinoma were enrolled in the trial. Before TCR sequencing, CD4+ T cells and CD8+ T cells from peripheral blood were sorted into separate populations. In the case of this clone: The target of this receptor is not known. No base-level quality is on record; no much larger clone is a single base apart.

Genomic DNA was isolated from the sorted cells so that the TCRbeta CDR3 region could be sequenced. TCRbeta CDR3 regions were sequenced using the immunoSEQ Assay. TCRdb holds this immuneACCESS table with in-frame rearrangements only. Some clones are missing; in checked studies, unresolved V genes explain under half, and the rest has no known cause. Across this sample there are 70,000 or so clones, with roughly 89% seen only once. The ten largest make up roughly 0.79% of the sample. Trimming removed 2 bases from V and 7 bases from J, leaving 11 bases between the germline ends. The germline V gene (reference sequence) gives CDR1 as SSHAT and CDR2 as FNYEAQ. The CDR3 starts with the cysteine, ends with the phenylalanine, and has 14 residues. Kept here is only the CDR3 DNA, which spans 42 bases and is read in frame from base 1.

The TCR sequence derives from an adult with an advanced solid tumor such as melanoma, head and neck, liver or kidney cancer. Recombination connected TRBV7-7 to TRBJ1-4; TRBD1 is a possible D gene, resting on 5 matching bases. The source material was CD4+ or CD8+ T cells sorted from blood, sampled in a trial of the OX40 agonist ivuxolimab. Here is the DNA: TGTGCCAGCAGCTTATGGGACTGGGGTGAAAAACTGTTTTTT. Translation gives CASSLWDWGEKLFF.